This TCR beta chain was observed in a study of Ad26.COV2.S vaccination and SARS-CoV-2 variants. CDR3 length: 12 residues. Per germline, CDR1 SGDLS and CDR2 YYNGEE. The V end lost 3 bases, the J end lost 4 bases, and 6 bases lay between the germline ends. Treatment here: 19 received Ad26.COV2.S at low or high dose, single or two shots; 5 received placebo; per-sample allocation not given. Sampling was done on day 63 after the first vaccine or placebo injection. The individual, an adult aged 18-55 years, was a donor in Boston. The assay was immunoSEQ multiplex PCR, and TCRdb's table has in-frame clones only and misses some. Of about 480,000 clones listed, around nine tenths were seen once; the top ten hold roughly 13%.

The clonotype comes from a person between 18 and 65 years old who received the Ad26.COV2.S COVID-19 vaccine or a placebo. The chain uses TRBV9 and TRBJ2-3; D gene unclear. Here the sequenced sample was peripheral blood, taken in a trial of Ad26.COV2.S vaccine versus placebo. The CDR3 nucleotides read TGTGCCAGCAGCGGAGACGCAGATACGCAGTATTTT. Its translation is CASSGDADTQYF.